This T cell receptor beta chain stems from a study of blood T cell repertoires in COVID-19 (dated by TCRdb to 2020 to 2021). Study-level background: Collaborator samples came from the United States, Italy and Spain and covered acute and convalescent phases of COVID-19. The prospective study material was composed of cDNA or gDNA derived from T cells, B-cell-depleted T cells, or PBMCs. The samples were drawn from two sources: the first 160 participants of the ongoing ImmuneRACE study, and 1,000 to 1,500 subjects contributed by 6 global collaborators. Subjects who had been exposed to COVID-19, were actively infected with it, or had recovered from it provided the deeply sampled blood TCRbeta repertoires that made up the dataset. The repertoires were released in a freely available public database meant as a resource for research on the immune response to SARS-CoV-2. Where available, HLA class I and class II types were obtained from metadata supplied by the sample provider rather than from assay-based typing. Sample metadata almost always included a de-identified subject ID, COVID-19 status, age in years and sex.

Whole blood was collected in K2EDTA tubes by collaborating institutions according to the institutions' own protocols. Collaborator samples were shipped for TCRbeta analysis as frozen whole blood, isolated PBMCs, or DNA extracted from either sample type. TCRbeta CDR3 regions were amplified from genomic DNA by means of the immunoSEQ Assay, a bias-controlled multiplex PCR. Per the source publication's procedure: The number of nucleated cells in each sample was estimated by amplification of reference gene primers within the assay. To quantify the absolute abundance of each unique TCRbeta CDR3 rearrangement, sequence reads were collapsed and filtered. For each sample, productive Simpson clonality was calculated as the square root of Simpson's diversity index across productive rearrangements. TCRdb provides this immuneACCESS table in a form limited to in-frame rearrangements. Some clones are lacking; in checked studies, under half of them reflect an unresolved V gene, and why the rest are absent is not known. V, J and clone size are those of that table, while D and trimming were read from the DNA. This sample is represented by around 93,000 clones; 82% of them were singletons. Under 20% of the sample rests with the top ten.

About this clone: Its antigen specificity is not known. No qualities accompany the bases; no much larger clone lies one base away.

Paper-wide results and their limitations: The quantity of clinical and demographic metadata differed by source and by participant and was supplied without curation.

Including cysteine and phenylalanine, the CDR3 has 17 amino acids. The kept DNA is CDR3 alone, 51 bases in frame from the first base. Clipping removes 4 bases from V and 4 bases from J, with 14 as the unmatched junction base count. Via the germline V gene, CDR1 is SGHTA and CDR2 FQGNSA. The sequenced sample was peripheral blood. Recombination connected TRBV7-2 to TRBJ1-2, with TRBD1 identical over 8 junction bases. The receptor comes from a man aged 80 or over with acute or convalescent COVID-19. At the DNA level, the sequence is TGTGCCAGCAGCTCGGGGGTACTGACAGGGGATGGCTATGGCTACACCTTC. Its protein reads: CASSSGVLTGDGYGYTF.